The 20 T cell receptor beta chains listed next were all sequenced from one sample in a study of patients and donors after allogeneic stem cell transplantation. TCRdb reprocessed the RT-PCR reads via MiXCR and lists one record per CDR3 protein. Here the sample spans a few hundred thousand distinct CDR3 sequences, over 30% being singletons. Sequenced material: blood, either unsorted or a sorted T cell fraction (not recorded which). These receptors originate from a human donor who was either an allogeneic HSCT recipient or a stem cell or donor lymphocyte infusion donor (not recorded which). It is not recorded whose cells these are; they may come from a transplant donor.

In its sample, this clonotype was seen a few times. J is TRBJ2-1 and V is TRBV12-3 or TRBV12-4, with a tentative D call TRBD2 (5 bases). This CDR3 comprises 15 residues. V gave up 2 bases and J gave up 3 bases, with 11 bases separating them. For the CDR3, the DNA is TGTGCCAGCAGTTTAACCAGCGGTTACTACAATGAGCAGTTCTTC. Amino acids: CASSLTSGYYNEQFF.

V usage is TRBV12-3 or TRBV12-4 and J usage is TRBJ1-1, with 7 bases matching TRBD1. Unmatched junction bases numbered 11, after V lost 3 bases and J lost 4 bases. The CDR3 covers 16 residues. The CDR3 region has the DNA TGTGCCAGCAGTTTGGTCCAACAGGGGAGAGGCACTGAAGCTTTCTTT. Translation gives CASSLVQQGRGTEAFF.

The chain recombines TRBV6-5 with TRBJ2-4, with unresolved D. Between the trimmed V and J ends, which lost 0 bases and 3 bases, there was a span of 12 bases. Germline loops: CDR1 MNHEY, CDR2 SVGAGI. The CDR3 is 16 residues long. The CDR3 DNA sequence: TGTGCCAGCAGTTACTCAGTTTTAAGAGGCAAAAACATTCAGTACTTC. It encodes CASSYSVLRGKNIQYF.

The CDR3 spells CASSQDRQYNEQFF. In nucleotides, the CDR3 is TGCGCCAGCAGCCAAGATCGTCAGTACAATGAGCAGTTCTTC. The V gene is TRBV4-3, the J gene TRBJ2-1; D remains ambiguous. The length of the CDR3 is 14 residues. The germline V gene has CDR1 LGHNA and CDR2 YSLEER. The V end lost 0 bases, the J end lost 4 bases, and 7 bases lay between the germline ends.

This chain connects TRBV20-1 to TRBJ2-1; 10 bases map to TRBD2. With 6 bases clipped from V and 5 bases from J, the junction kept 4 bases outside the gene matches. This CDR3 is 13 amino acids long. Germline CDR1 reads DFQATT; CDR2 reads SNEGSKA (reference sequence). CDR3 coding DNA: TGCAGTGCAGCGGGGGGGAGGCACAATGAGCAGTTCTTC. Amino acid sequence: CSAAGGRHNEQFF.

The V and J genes are TRBV27 and TRBJ1-2; 10 positions match TRBD1. CDR1 and CDR2 (germline): MNHEY, SMNVEV (reference sequence). This CDR3 region has 15 residues. V shed 5 bases and J 4 bases; nucleotides not matched to a gene: 7. This chain's CDR3 is CASSRRTGGGYGYTF. The DNA for the CDR3 is TGTGCCAGCAGTAGAAGGACAGGGGGTGGCTATGGCTACACCTTC.

This clonotype has just a few counts. This chain uses TRBV28 with TRBJ2-7; D uncertain. V was cut by 4 bases and J by 9 bases, with 13 bases left in between. The CDR3 extends over 12 amino acids. From germline, CDR1 is MDHEN and CDR2 SYDVKM. The chain's CDR3 is CASSSLGMRQYF. The CDR3 DNA follows: TGTGCCAGCAGTTCTTTGGGGATGCGGCAGTACTTC.

This clonotype has just a few counts. The limits of the CDR3 on the DNA are not certain, so only TCRdb's listed CDR3 is given. The chain carries TRBV10-3 and TRBJ1-6. Both ends counted, the CDR3 spans 14 residues. CDR1 ENHRY and CDR2 SYGVKD come from the germline V gene. CDR3 amino acids: CAISSSGTGTPLHF.

The chain employs TRBV5-8 and TRBJ1-6; unclear D gene. The germline gives CDR1 SGHTS, CDR2 YDEGEE. Trimming stripped 1 base from V and 9 bases from J, with 5 bases between. There are 12 residues in the CDR3. CDR3 loop: CASSLKPSPLHF. The CDR3 DNA is TGTGCCAGCAGCTTGAAGCCTTCACCCCTCCACTTT.

This clonotype was seen once. The V gene is TRBV7-3, the J gene TRBJ1-4; D unclear. This CDR3 is built from 15 residues. V was clipped by 1 base and J by 5 bases, with 11 bases between them. Germline CDR1 reads SGHTA; CDR2 reads FQGTGA. Here the CDR3 reads CASSLRSAKNEKLFF. The DNA of the CDR3 is TGTGCCAGCAGCTTAAGGTCCGCCAAGAATGAAAAACTGTTTTTT. Complete variable domain (other parts from reference TRBV7-3 and TRBJ1-4): GAGVSQTPSNKVTEKGKYVELRCDPISGHTALYWYRQSLGQGPEFLIYFQGTGAADDSGLPNDRFFAVRPEGSVSTLKIQRTERGDSAVYLCASSLRSAKNEKLFFGSGTQLSVL.

This clonotype was detected only a few times. V usage is TRBV29-1 and J usage is TRBJ1-4; TRBD1 aligns across 8 bases. Looked up from germline, CDR1 is SQVTM and CDR2 is ANQGSEA. The CDR3 spans 15 residues. The V and J ends lost 6 bases and 0 bases, in that order; junction bases with no gene match: 6. The DNA of the CDR3 is TGCAGCGTCCGACAGGGGACCGCAACTAATGAAAAACTGTTTTTT. It encodes CSVRQGTATNEKLFF.

The chain joins TRBV6-2 or TRBV6-3 to TRBJ2-5; 7 positions match TRBD2. The germline gives CDR1 MNHEY, CDR2 SVGEGT. The CDR3 contains 15 residues. V shed 0 bases, J shed 5 bases, and the junction held 6 bases outside the gene matches. The CDR3, as DNA: TGTGCCAGCAGTTACTCCCAAGGGCGGGAGGAGACCCAGTACTTC. Encoded protein: CASSYSQGREETQYF.

This clonotype came up a few times. This sequence joins TRBV6-5 and TRBJ2-7; the D gene is possibly TRBD1 (8 bases). The CDR3 loop spans 15 amino acids. Germline CDR1 and CDR2: MNHEY and SVGAGI. Trimming removed 1 base from V and 6 bases from J, with 16 bases in between. In DNA, the CDR3 is TGTGCCAGCAGTTACTACCGGACAGGGAGGGTCGAGCAGTACTTC. It codes for CASSYYRTGRVEQYF.

This clonotype occurred once. The chain uses TRBV29-1 and TRBJ1-1; a weak D match, TRBD1 (6 bases). This CDR3 spans 13 amino acids. In germline, CDR1 is SQVTM, CDR2 ANQGSEA. V gave up 7 bases and J gave up 5 bases, with 17 bases separating them. CDR3 protein: CSAGRGAKTEAFF. The CDR3 DNA is TGCAGCGCCGGACGGGGGGCAAAGACTGAAGCTTTCTTT. Combining the CDR3 with reference TRBV29-1 and TRBJ1-1 gives the whole variable domain SAVISQKPSRDICQRGTSLTIQCQVDSQVTMMFWYRQQPGQSLTLIATANQGSEATYESGFVIDKFPISRPNLTFSTLTVSNMSPEDSSIYLCSAGRGAKTEAFFGQGTRLTVV.

V gene TRBV29-1 combines with J gene TRBJ1-2; TRBD1 is a possible D gene (5 bases). Between the trimmed V and J ends, which lost 7 bases and 6 bases, there was a span of 27 bases. The CDR3 contains 16 residues. CDR1 and CDR2 (germline): SQVTM, ANQGSEA. CDR3 region: CSALWGSAVGRDGYTF. The CDR3 nucleotides read TGCAGCGCTCTTTGGGGGTCCGCAGTCGGTCGGGATGGCTACACCTTC.

There are a few counts of this clonotype. This chain joins TRBV5-1 and TRBJ1-1; tentative D call: TRBD1 (6 bases). Trimming took off 0 bases at V and 0 bases at J, with 9 bases between the two ends. Germline-derived CDR1 and CDR2 are SGHRS and YFSETQ. This CDR3 spans 15 amino acids. DNA for the CDR3: TGCGCCAGCAGCTTGGACAGGGTTATGAACACTGAAGCTTTCTTT. Translated, it gives CASSLDRVMNTEAFF.

The chain couples TRBV3-1 to TRBJ1-1; D ambiguous. This CDR3 has 13 amino acids. Germline V gives CDR1 LGHDT, CDR2 YNNKEL (reference sequence). The germline V and J ends were trimmed by 2 bases and 5 bases, with 9 bases remaining between them. The CDR3 DNA is TGTGCCAGCAGCCAAAGACGTAAGACTGAAGCTTTCTTT. Its protein is CASSQRRKTEAFF. The full variable domain, completed using reference TRBV3-1 and TRBJ1-1, is DTAVSQTPKYLVTQMGNDKSIKCEQNLGHDTMYWYKQDSKKFLKIMFSYNNKELIINETVPNRFSPKSPDKAHLNLHINSLELGDSAVYFCASSQRRKTEAFFGQGTRLTVV.

The chain joins TRBV15 to TRBJ1-6; D call uncertain. The CDR3 extends over 13 amino acids. Germline V gene data show CDR1 as LNHNV and CDR2 as YYDKDF (reference sequence). V was shortened by 0 bases and J by 7 bases, with 4 bases between the two germline ends. CDR3 coding DNA: TGTGCCACCAGCAGAGATACGAATTCACCCCTCCACTTT. Its protein product is CATSRDTNSPLHF.

This clonotype was recorded only once. V is TRBV5-4 and J is TRBJ1-5; D remains ambiguous. CDR3 length: 15 residues. V lost 4 bases and J 5 bases, leaving 16 bases between the germline ends. The germline V gene encodes CDR1 SGHNT and CDR2 YYREEE (reference sequence). CDR3 sequence: CASSPRAGMDQPQHF. CDR3 nucleotides: TGTGCCAGCAGCCCCCGCGCGGGGATGGATCAGCCCCAGCATTTT.

This clonotype was found a few times. The chain combines TRBV11-2 with TRBJ2-3; possible D gene TRBD2, 6 bases. CDR1 SGHAT and CDR2 FQNNGV come from the germline V gene. V was clipped by 1 base and J by 3 bases, with 14 bases between them. CDR3 size: 16 residues. The CDR3 loop is CASSLGLRGRTDTQYF. The CDR3 DNA reads as TGTGCCAGCAGCTTAGGGCTGCGGGGAAGGACAGATACGCAGTATTTT. The variable domain in full, completed from reference TRBV11-2 and TRBJ2-3, reads EAGVAQSPRYKIIEKRQSVAFWCNPISGHATLYWYQQILGQGPKLLIQFQNNGVVDDSQLPKDRFSAERLKGVDSTLKIQPAKLEDSAVYLCASSLGLRGRTDTQYFGPGTRLTVL.